One sample yielded the 6 T cell receptor beta chains listed below, sequenced in a study of blood T cell repertoires in COVID-19 (dated by TCRdb to 2018 to 2021). The library came from the immunoSEQ multiplex PCR assay. This is the immuneACCESS table as TCRdb keeps it, with only in-frame sequences that have V and J called. A part of the clones is gone; compared with another copy, unresolved V genes explain less than half, and the rest is unexplained. This sample lists 150,000 or so clones; 80% to 90% were detected once. The top ten constitute over 10% of the sample. The sequenced material came from peripheral blood. The receptors shown here come from a man younger than 35 with COVID-19, enrolled during active disease.

V is TRBV6-2 or TRBV6-3 and J is TRBJ2-4; D is unresolved. CDR1 is MNHEY and CDR2 is SVGEGT in the germline V gene. This CDR3 region has 14 residues. Trimming shortened V by 1 base and J by 8 bases, and 12 bases separated the two germline ends. The CDR3 region is CASSYLAHLHIQYF. CDR3 coding DNA: TGTGCCAGCAGTTACTTGGCCCATCTGCACATTCAGTACTTC.

Points on this clone: No DNA is shown, since the ends of the CDR3 on it are uncertain; the CDR3 is the one TCRdb lists. This chain uses TRBV6-6 with TRBJ2-5; TRBD1 is the table's D call, not checked against the DNA. The CDR3 region is 13 residues in length, termini included. Per germline, CDR1 MNHNY and CDR2 SVGAGI (reference sequence). CDR3 sequence: CASREGVVGTGNF.

The V call is TRBV3-1 (or the pseudogene TRBV3-2), the J call TRBJ2-7; 12 nucleotides agree with TRBD2. From germline, CDR1 is LGHDT and CDR2 YNNKEL (reference sequence). The CDR3 runs 19 residues. The ends lost 4 bases at V and 3 bases at J; junction bases unmatched: 16. Written as DNA, the CDR3 is TGTGCCAGCAGCCGAAGTGGGGGACTAGCGGGCAAGTGGGTCTACGAGCAGTACTTC. The encoded protein is CASSRSGGLAGKWVYEQYF.

The chain has TRBV30 and TRBJ1-1; D gene ambiguous. This CDR3 has 11 amino acids. Trimming removed 5 bases at V and 1 base at J, with 5 bases between. Germline assignment: CDR1 GTSNPN and CDR2 SVGIG (reference sequence). CDR3 residues: CAWGGNTEAFF. As DNA, the CDR3 is TGTGCCTGGGGCGGGAACACTGAAGCTTTCTTT.

The V and J genes are TRBV25-1 and TRBJ2-7, with D possibly being TRBD2 (6 bases). Deletions cut 7 bases from V and 5 bases from J, with 12 bases between. CDR1 is MGHDK and CDR2 is SYGVNS in the germline V gene. This CDR3 is 12 amino acids long. The DNA of the CDR3 is TGTGCCAGCATTGCAGGAGGGGACGAGCAGTACTTC. Translating it yields CASIAGGDEQYF.

The rearrangement joins TRBV28 to TRBJ2-2, with D tentatively TRBD1 (5 bases). Germline V lookup: CDR1 MDHEN, CDR2 SYDVKM. V was pared by 5 bases and J by 4 bases, with 11 bases between. The CDR3 extends over 14 amino acids. In DNA, the CDR3 is TGTGCCAGCAGTCCCCAGGGTAGCACCGGGGAGCTGTTTTTT. As protein: CASSPQGSTGELFF.